Presented here are 25 T cell receptor beta chains from one specimen sequenced in a study of neurological immune-mediated disorders (dated by TCRdb to the late 2010s). Libraries were prepared through 5' RACE. Sequenced on an Illumina HiSeq 2500. TCRdb reprocessing: public reads trimmed at Q25 with fastp, clones called with MiXCR, in-frame beta chains kept. Each record represents a unique CDR3 protein, reported with the most common genes and DNA among its rows. For this sample the table gives about 55,000 distinct CDR3 sequences, of which 3.5% to 4% were detected only once. Of the sample, 1.9% is held by the ten largest clones. The sample taken for sequencing was CD4+ T cells from blood. The receptors shown here come from a woman aged 40 to 49 with multiple sclerosis.

This clonotype was detected ten times or more. The CDR3 spells CASSEGQAYSNQPQHF. The CDR3 coding sequence is TGTGCCAGCAGTGAGGGACAGGCCTATAGCAATCAGCCCCAGCATTTT. The chain couples TRBV6-1 to TRBJ1-5; TRBD1 matches 8 bases. Germline values: CDR1 MNHNS, CDR2 SASEGT. The CDR3 sequence is 16 residues long. V trimming: 3 bases; J trimming: 0 bases; junction bases outside the gene matches: 4.

In its sample, this clonotype was seen many times. The rearrangement links TRBV19 to TRBJ1-4; D remains ambiguous. The CDR3 spans 14 residues. Germline lookup yields CDR1 LNHDA and CDR2 SQIVND (reference sequence). The V end was cut by 4 bases, the J end by 4 bases, with 10 bases between. The CDR3, as DNA: TGTGCCAGTAGTAGTGAACAGCTTAATGAAAAACTGTTTTTT. This encodes CASSSEQLNEKLFF.

This clonotype was seen many times. The chain is built from TRBV5-1 and TRBJ1-3; D is uncertain. V was cut by 4 bases and J by 8 bases, with 16 bases left in between. Germline lookup yields CDR1 SGHRS and CDR2 YFSETQ. The CDR3 has 14 amino acids. This chain's CDR3 is CASSVNGFEDTIYF. The CDR3 DNA reads as TGCGCCAGCAGCGTCAACGGGTTTGAGGACACCATATATTTT.

This clonotype was observed at least ten times. The J gene is TRBJ2-2, the V gene TRBV5-6; unclear D gene. CDR1 is SGHDT and CDR2 is YYEEEE in the germline V gene. The V end lost 0 bases, the J end lost 2 bases, and 5 bases lay between the germline ends. CDR3 size: 14 residues. The CDR3 region is CASSLGFNTGELFF. For the CDR3, the DNA is TGTGCCAGCAGCTTGGGCTTTAACACCGGGGAGCTGTTTTTT. Together with reference TRBV5-6 and TRBJ2-2, the CDR3 gives the full variable domain: DAGVTQSPTHLIKTRGQQVTLRCSPKSGHDTVSWYQQALGQGPQFIFQYYEEEERQRGNFPDRFSGHQFPNYSSELNVNALLLGDSALYLCASSLGFNTGELFFGEGSRLTVL.

This clonotype was detected ten times or more. The rearrangement uses TRBV6-5 and TRBJ2-5; tentatively, D is TRBD1 (5 bases). V lost 6 bases and J 4 bases, leaving 12 bases between the germline ends. The CDR3 spans 13 residues. CDR1 is MNHEY and CDR2 is SVGAGI in the germline V gene. This CDR3 reads CASRSPGAETQYF. CDR3 nucleotide sequence: TGTGCCAGCAGGTCTCCTGGGGCAGAGACCCAGTACTTC.

This clonotype was observed many times. The V gene is TRBV10-1, the J gene TRBJ1-5, with a weak D call TRBD1 (6 bases). CDR3 length equals 19 residues. The ends were cut back, 3 bases at V and 2 bases at J, with 23 bases in the middle. The germline V gene encodes CDR1 WNHNN and CDR2 SYGVQD (reference sequence). In nucleotides, the CDR3 is TGCGCCAGCAGTGACTCGGTGGGGGCCGGAGATATGGGCAATCAGCCCCAGCATTTT. This sequence encodes CASSDSVGAGDMGNQPQHF.

This clonotype was counted ten times or more. The chain links TRBV5-1 to TRBJ2-3, with TRBD1 identical over 7 bases. The trim removed 1 base at V and 3 bases at J, leaving 2 bases unmatched. Germline-derived CDR1 and CDR2 are SGHRS and YFSETQ. The CDR3 is 14 amino acids. The CDR3 coding sequence is TGCGCCAGCAGCTTGTTACAGGGGACAGATACGCAGTATTTT. Its translation: CASSLLQGTDTQYF.

This clonotype has ten or more counts. V and J are TRBV5-1 and TRBJ2-5; 7 bases align to TRBD2. Trimming cost V 7 bases and J 2 bases; bases outside gene matches: 11. This CDR3 has 15 amino acids. The V gene's germline CDR1 is SGHRS and CDR2 YFSETQ. CDR3 DNA sequence: TGCGCCAGCTCCCTGTATGCGGGGGAACAAGAGACCCAGTACTTC. Translation gives CASSLYAGEQETQYF.

This clonotype was found many times. The chain employs TRBV4-1 and TRBJ1-5, with D possibly matching TRBD1 (6 bases). This CDR3 has 16 residues. Germline assignment: CDR1 MGHRA and CDR2 YSYEKL. The V gene lost 1 base and the J gene lost 3 bases, with 13 bases spanning the gap. CDR3 coding DNA: TGCGCCAGCAGCCAAGGGGGGCTCAGGGACAATCAGCCCCAGCATTTT. It codes for CASSQGGLRDNQPQHF.

There are many counts of this clonotype. The rearrangement uses TRBV18 and TRBJ1-4; no clear D. Germline CDR1 and CDR2: KGHSH and LQKENI. V was clipped by 0 bases and J by 5 bases, with 7 bases between them. This CDR3 has 14 amino acids. This CDR3 reads CASSPPTGNEKLFF. The CDR3 DNA reads TGTGCCAGCTCACCACCGACGGGAAATGAAAAACTGTTTTTT.

This clonotype was seen repeatedly, ten times or more. The J gene is TRBJ1-5, the V gene TRBV4-1; TRBD1 agrees at 9 bases. Trimming removed 4 bases from V and 1 base from J; junction bases left unmatched: 5. Germline V gene lookup returns CDR1 MGHRA and CDR2 YSYEKL. The CDR3 sequence is 16 residues long. This chain's CDR3 is CASSRGQGFSNQPQHF. The CDR3 bases are TGCGCCAGCAGCCGCGGACAGGGGTTCAGCAATCAGCCCCAGCATTTT.

This clonotype was recorded at least ten times. V usage is TRBV11-2 and J usage is TRBJ2-5, with 8 bases fitting TRBD1. Germline V gene data show CDR1 as SGHAT and CDR2 as FQNNGV. Unmatched junction bases numbered 5, after V lost 4 bases and J lost 4 bases. The CDR3 is 14 residues long. The DNA for the CDR3 is TGTGCCAGCAGCTCAGGGGGCGTTGGAGAGACCCAGTACTTC. It translates to CASSSGGVGETQYF.

This clonotype was recorded many times. This chain connects TRBV2 to TRBJ2-5, with D perhaps matching TRBD1 or TRBD2 (5 bases each). The V gene lost 8 bases and the J gene lost 5 bases, with 15 bases spanning the gap. CDR1 is SNHLY, CDR2 FYNNEI, per germline. The CDR3 is 13 residues long. In nucleotides, the CDR3 is TGTGCCAGCGGGGACGGGGATAGCGAGACCCAGTACTTC. Translated: CASGDGDSETQYF.

In this sample, this clonotype turned up many times. J is TRBJ2-3 and V is TRBV5-1; TRBD2 agrees at 11 bases. V shed 2 bases and J 6 bases; nucleotides not matched to a gene: 5. The CDR3 has 15 residues. CDR1 is SGHRS and CDR2 is YFSETQ in the germline V gene. DNA of the CDR3: TGCGCCAGCAGCTTACTAGCGGGAGCGTGGGATACGCAGTATTTT. Translated: CASSLLAGAWDTQYF.

This clonotype has ten or more counts. The J gene is TRBJ1-4, the V gene TRBV27; TRBD1 agrees at 8 bases. This CDR3 comprises 17 residues. Germline trimming cut 5 bases from V and 2 bases from J; bases unmatched to any gene: 10. Germline V gives CDR1 MNHEY, CDR2 SMNVEV (reference sequence). CDR3 in amino acids: CASSPSSGGWTNEKLFF. The DNA for the CDR3 is TGTGCCAGCAGTCCCTCATCAGGGGGCTGGACTAATGAAAAACTGTTTTTT. Together with reference TRBV27 and TRBJ1-4, the CDR3 gives the full variable domain: EAQVTQNPRYLITVTGKKLTVTCSQNMNHEYMSWYRQDPGLGLRQIYYSMNVEVTDKGDVPEGYKVSRKEKRNFPLILESPSPNQTSLYFCASSPSSGGWTNEKLFFGSGTQLSVL.

This clonotype was recorded at least ten times. The chain joins TRBV20-1 to TRBJ1-1; D possibly corresponds to TRBD1 (6 bases). This CDR3 region has 12 residues. The germline V gene encodes CDR1 DFQATT and CDR2 SNEGSKA (reference sequence). Trimming pared 6 bases from V and 3 bases from J, leaving 11 bases between. The CDR3 here is CSANRDDTEAFF. The CDR3 region has the DNA TGCAGTGCCAACAGGGACGACACTGAAGCTTTCTTT.

This clonotype was seen many times. This chain joins TRBV11-2 and TRBJ2-7; the D gene is possibly TRBD2 (6 bases). Germline CDR1 reads SGHAT; CDR2 reads FQNNGV. Trimming left V 6 bases short and J 3 bases short, with 15 bases between. The CDR3 runs to 14 residues. In DNA form, the CDR3 reads TGTGCCAGCAGTCCGAGTGGAGGGAACTACGAGCAGTACTTC. Its protein product is CASSPSGGNYEQYF.

This clonotype was seen repeatedly, ten times or more. The rearrangement uses TRBV20-1 and TRBJ2-3; unclear D gene. With 5 bases removed from V and 6 bases from J, the gap between germline ends came to 12 bases. Germline V gives CDR1 DFQATT, CDR2 SNEGSKA (reference sequence). This CDR3 spans 12 amino acids. For the CDR3, the DNA is TGCAGTGCTCCAAGGGATTCGGATACGCAGTATTTT. Amino acids: CSAPRDSDTQYF.

This clonotype was recorded many times. This rearrangement joins TRBV20-1 to TRBJ1-1, with unresolved D. Germline V CDR1 and CDR2: DFQATT, SNEGSKA (reference sequence). The CDR3 loop spans 12 amino acids. The V end lost 7 bases, the J end lost 9 bases, and 18 bases lay between the germline ends. The CDR3 DNA reads TGCAGTGTCGAAACACCGGGTGGAAAAGCTTTCTTT. The encoded protein is CSVETPGGKAFF.

This clonotype was seen repeatedly, ten times or more. One base away lies a much larger clone, so this may be a sequencing read error. This chain uses TRBV7-8 with TRBJ2-6; D is uncertain. Germline CDR1 reads SGHVS; CDR2 reads FQNEAQ. The CDR3 totals 14 residues. The CDR3 nucleotides are TGTGCCAGCAGCTTGGATTCTGAGGCCAACGTCCTGACTTTC. It is translated as CASSLDSEANVLTF.

This clonotype was recorded at least ten times. J is TRBJ1-1 and V is TRBV5-1; maybe TRBD1 (5 bases). Germline loops: CDR1 SGHRS, CDR2 YFSETQ. This CDR3 is built from 14 residues. V was pared by 3 bases and J by 5 bases, with 14 bases between. The CDR3: CASSSGTLETEAFF. CDR3 sequence (DNA): TGCGCCAGCAGCTCGGGGACTCTAGAGACTGAAGCTTTCTTT.

The chain couples TRBV3-1 to TRBJ2-1; TRBD2 agrees at 8 bases. The V segment lost 3 bases and the J segment 3 bases; nucleotides outside the gene matches: 4. This CDR3 has 15 amino acids. Germline V gives CDR1 LGHDT, CDR2 YNNKEL (reference sequence). The CDR3 loop is CASSQSSGYYNEQFF. Here the CDR3 DNA reads TGTGCCAGCAGCCAGTCTAGCGGGTACTACAATGAGCAGTTCTTC.

In this sample, this clonotype turned up many times. CDR3 nucleotide sequence: TGTGCCAGCAGGGGGACTAGCGGCCAAGAGACCCAGTACTTC. This encodes CASRGTSGQETQYF. The chain recombines TRBV2 with TRBJ2-5; 11 bases align to TRBD2. The V and J ends lost 6 bases and 1 base, in that order; junction bases with no gene match: 1. Germline V lookup: CDR1 SNHLY, CDR2 FYNNEI. CDR3 size: 14 residues.

This clonotype occurred many times. The gene calls are TRBV2 and TRBJ1-5; perhaps TRBD1 as D (5 bases). CDR3 size: 14 residues. CDR1 and CDR2 from the germline V gene are SNHLY and FYNNEI. V was pared by 0 bases and J by 15 bases, with 18 bases between. The CDR3, as DNA: TGTGCCAGCAGTGAAGCCGGGCAGGGTGGAGCCTGGCATTTT. As protein: CASSEAGQGGAWHF.

This clonotype was observed at least ten times. The chain is built from TRBV5-1 and TRBJ2-3, with D perhaps TRBD2 (6 bases). V was shortened by 3 bases and J by 2 bases, with 16 bases between the two germline ends. The CDR3 has 16 amino acids. Germline-derived CDR1 and CDR2 are SGHRS and YFSETQ. The CDR3 DNA reads TGCGCCAGCAGCTCGGGAGCGATTGGGTTCACAGATACGCAGTATTTT. Its protein is CASSSGAIGFTDTQYF. Looking up the rest from reference TRBV5-1 and TRBJ2-3 gives the full variable domain: KAGVTQTPRYLIKTRGQQVTLSCSPISGHRSVSWYQQTPGQGLQFLFEYFSETQRNKGNFPGRFSGRQFSNSRSEMNVSTLELGDSALYLCASSSGAIGFTDTQYFGPGTRLTVL.